This T cell receptor (beta chain) was recovered during a study of blood T cell repertoires in COVID-19. Assay used: immunoSEQ multiplex PCR; TCRdb lists only in-frame clones, some missing. The data show 25,000 to 35,000 clones, around 87% seen once. The J segment lost 0 bases and the V segment lost 6 bases, leaving 1 base of the junction unmatched. Per germline, CDR1 KGHDR and CDR2 SFDVKD. The CDR3 is 14 residues long. The V gene is TRBV24-1, the J gene TRBJ2-3; 8 bases match TRBD2. The sequence came from a human donor in a cohort sampled during active COVID-19. The donor label of this sample is uncertain. The sequenced sample was peripheral blood. CDR3 bases: TGTGCCACCAGTCCTAGCGGGAGCACAGATACGCAGTATTTT. Protein sequence: CATSPSGSTDTQYF.